The next 17 T cell receptor beta chains were all read from a single sample in a study of T-cell memory formation after mild COVID-19. TCRdb reanalysed the 5' RACE reads using MiXCR and keeps one entry per CDR3 protein. The data contain 450,000 or so distinct CDR3 sequences, about 20% of them seen just once; the ten biggest clones take up more than 8%. Sequencing was carried out using PBMCs or a T cell subset sorted from them (not recorded which). All receptors come from an adult woman who had mild COVID-19 (a few samples of this study predate the infection). Cell type and time point are not known.

The chain links TRBV30 to TRBJ2-7, with D unresolved. V lost 2 bases and J lost 4, with 9 bases in between. CDR3 length equals 12 residues. Germline-derived CDR1 and CDR2 are GTSNPN and SVGIG (reference sequence). CDR3 in amino acids: CAWSPRQYEQYF. The CDR3 bases are TGTGCCTGGAGTCCCCGGCAGTACGAGCAGTACTTC. Complete variable domain (other parts from reference TRBV30 and TRBJ2-7): SQTIHQWPATLVQPVGSPLSLECTVEGTSNPNLYWYRQAAGRGLQLLFYSVGIGQISSEVPQNLSASRPQDRQFILSSKKLLLSDSGFYLCAWSPRQYEQYFGPGTRLTVT.

The rearrangement joins TRBV7-9 to TRBJ1-4, with TRBD1 as a possible D gene (5 bases). The CDR3 is 13 residues long. The germline CDR1 and CDR2 sequences are SEHNR and FQNEAQ (reference sequence). The V and J ends lost 8 bases and 3 bases respectively, with 10 bases between them. Here the CDR3 DNA reads TGTGCCAGCTTGGGGGAGGCTAATGAAAAACTGTTTTTT. As protein: CASLGEANEKLFF.

The chain employs TRBV7-9 and TRBJ2-3; perhaps TRBD2 as D (6 bases). V lost 4 bases and J 5 bases, leaving 19 bases between the germline ends. This CDR3 contains 16 residues. The germline CDR1 and CDR2 sequences are SEHNR and FQNEAQ (reference sequence). The CDR3 region is CASSSLRERRGDTQYF. The CDR3 region has the DNA TGTGCCAGCAGCTCTCTCCGGGAGCGACGGGGAGATACGCAGTATTTT.

This clonotype was detected only once. The chain links TRBV18 to TRBJ2-1; a weak D match, TRBD1 (6 bases). The CDR3 extends over 16 amino acids. Between the trimmed V and J ends, which lost 1 base and 5 bases, there was a span of 15 bases. Germline CDR1 and CDR2: KGHSH and LQKENI. The CDR3 region is CASSPLWDTVDNEQFF. The CDR3 nucleotides read TGTGCCAGCTCACCACTTTGGGACACAGTGGACAATGAGCAGTTCTTC.

The chain employs TRBV6-4 and TRBJ1-2; D is ambiguous. Per germline, CDR1 MRHNA and CDR2 SNTAGT. This CDR3 spans 12 amino acids. Deletions cut 0 bases from V and 4 bases from J, with 3 bases between. The CDR3 region has the DNA TGTGCCAGCAGTGACTCTACCTATGGCTACACCTTC. Translated, it gives CASSDSTYGYTF.

The rearrangement links TRBV12-3 or TRBV12-4 to TRBJ2-7, with D perhaps matching TRBD2 (6 bases). The CDR3 extends over 13 amino acids. The V and J ends lost 6 bases and 8 bases respectively, with 17 bases between them. CDR3 DNA: TGTGCCAGCAGCCCGGGACTGTACGTGAAGCAGTACTTC. This sequence encodes CASSPGLYVKQYF.

V gene TRBV29-1 combines with J gene TRBJ2-7; 7 bases are a match to TRBD2. J gave up 7 bases and V 5 bases, and 11 bases lay outside the gene matches. The V gene's germline CDR1 is SQVTM and CDR2 ANQGSEA. This CDR3 contains 13 residues. The DNA for the CDR3 is TGCAGCGTTCCCTCATCCGGGGGGATTGAGCAGTACTTC. Protein sequence: CSVPSSGGIEQYF.

This clonotype was seen a few times. The chain combines TRBV11-2 with TRBJ2-2, with D perhaps TRBD1 or TRBD2 (5 bases each). The CDR3 runs to 15 residues. Germline CDR1 is SGHAT and CDR2 is FQNNGV. Between the trimmed V and J ends, which lost 5 bases and 3 bases, there was a span of 13 bases. The CDR3 nucleotides read TGTGCCAGCAGCGGGGGAATAGCTCACACCGGGGAGCTGTTTTTT. Its translation is CASSGGIAHTGELFF.

In its sample, this clonotype was seen once. In DNA, the CDR3 is TGTGCCAGCAGCTTGTCGACTAGCGGGAGAAACGTCGAGCAGTACTTC. Its translation: CASSLSTSGRNVEQYF. This chain joins TRBV5-4 and TRBJ2-7; 12 bases are a match to TRBD2. This CDR3 contains 16 residues. Trimming removed 1 base from V and 6 bases from J; junction bases left unmatched: 8. CDR1 is SGHNT and CDR2 is YYREEE in the germline V gene (reference sequence).

The chain carries TRBV11-2 and TRBJ1-3; D is ambiguous. Germline V gives CDR1 SGHAT, CDR2 FQNNGV. The V end lost 0 bases, the J end lost 0 bases, and 6 bases lay between the germline ends. The CDR3 consists of 15 residues. CDR3 sequence: CASSLDGISGNTIYF. DNA for the CDR3: TGTGCCAGCAGCTTAGACGGAATCTCTGGAAACACCATATATTTT.

The chain recombines TRBV5-5 with TRBJ2-2, with D perhaps given as TRBD1 or TRBD2 (5 bases each). V lost 5 bases and J lost 6, with 14 bases in between. CDR3 length equals 14 residues. Per germline, CDR1 SGHKS and CDR2 YYEKEE (reference sequence). The CDR3 reads CASRWGNDAGELFF. The CDR3 nucleotides are TGTGCCAGCAGATGGGGGAACGATGCCGGGGAGCTGTTTTTT.

This clonotype was seen a few times. The V call is TRBV7-9, the J call TRBJ1-1; no reliable D call. Germline V lookup: CDR1 SEHNR, CDR2 FQNEAQ (reference sequence). The CDR3 extends over 12 amino acids. Between the trimmed V and J ends, which lost 0 bases and 7 bases, there was a span of 6 bases. Written as DNA, the CDR3 is TGTGCCAGCAGCTTAGCCAGTAGTGAAGCTTTCTTT. The encoded protein is CASSLASSEAFF. The variable domain in full, completed from reference TRBV7-9 and TRBJ1-1, reads DTGVSQNPRHKITKRGQNVTFRCDPISEHNRLYWYRQTLGQGPEFLTYFQNEAQLEKSRLLSDRFSAERPKGSFSTLEIQRTEQGDSAMYLCASSLASSEAFFGQGTRLTVV.

The chain uses TRBV7-6 and TRBJ1-5, with D unclear. V was cut by 5 bases and J by 0 bases, with 17 bases left in between. The CDR3 has 17 amino acids. The germline gives CDR1 SGHVS, CDR2 FNYEAQ. CDR3 region: CASSPSAGMTSNQPQHF. In DNA form, the CDR3 reads TGTGCCAGCAGCCCCTCGGCGGGGATGACTAGCAATCAGCCCCAGCATTTT.

This chain links TRBV3-1 with TRBJ1-1; TRBD1 is a possible D gene (6 bases). Germline CDR1 is LGHDT and CDR2 is YNNKEL (reference sequence). Trimming removed 0 bases from V and 1 base from J, with 9 bases in between. The CDR3 has 15 residues. The CDR3 DNA is TGTGCCAGCAGCCAAGATCTAGGGGGGAACACTGAAGCTTTCTTT. This sequence encodes CASSQDLGGNTEAFF. The full variable domain, in which reference TRBV3-1 and TRBJ1-1 provide the parts outside the CDR3, is DTAVSQTPKYLVTQMGNDKSIKCEQNLGHDTMYWYKQDSKKFLKIMFSYNNKELIINETVPNRFSPKSPDKAHLNLHINSLELGDSAVYFCASSQDLGGNTEAFFGQGTRLTVV.

This clonotype was recorded a few times. The rearrangement joins TRBV19 to TRBJ1-5; D not resolved. Germline V CDR1 and CDR2: LNHDA, SQIVND (reference sequence). Trimming took 3 bases from V and 0 from J, leaving 9 bases between them. The CDR3 contains 15 residues. The CDR3 nucleotides read TGTGCCAGTAGTATGGACGGATATAGCAATCAGCCCCAGCATTTT. Translating gives CASSMDGYSNQPQHF.

This clonotype was counted a few times. The chain has TRBV7-6 and TRBJ2-3; no reliable D call. Germline assignment: CDR1 SGHVS and CDR2 FNYEAQ. The CDR3 loop spans 12 amino acids. Deletions cut 8 bases from V and 3 bases from J, with 9 bases between. The chain's CDR3 is CASAVSTDTQYF. CDR3 DNA: TGTGCCAGCGCCGTCAGTACAGATACGCAGTATTTT.

This clonotype was picked up a small number of times. The chain couples TRBV6-5 to TRBJ2-7, with D unclear. Germline CDR1 reads MNHEY; CDR2 reads SVGAGI. The CDR3 consists of 14 residues. With 6 bases removed from V and 0 bases from J, the gap between germline ends came to 12 bases. The chain's CDR3 is CASSRRLNSYEQYF. The CDR3 DNA reads TGTGCCAGCAGCCGTAGACTCAACTCCTACGAGCAGTACTTC.